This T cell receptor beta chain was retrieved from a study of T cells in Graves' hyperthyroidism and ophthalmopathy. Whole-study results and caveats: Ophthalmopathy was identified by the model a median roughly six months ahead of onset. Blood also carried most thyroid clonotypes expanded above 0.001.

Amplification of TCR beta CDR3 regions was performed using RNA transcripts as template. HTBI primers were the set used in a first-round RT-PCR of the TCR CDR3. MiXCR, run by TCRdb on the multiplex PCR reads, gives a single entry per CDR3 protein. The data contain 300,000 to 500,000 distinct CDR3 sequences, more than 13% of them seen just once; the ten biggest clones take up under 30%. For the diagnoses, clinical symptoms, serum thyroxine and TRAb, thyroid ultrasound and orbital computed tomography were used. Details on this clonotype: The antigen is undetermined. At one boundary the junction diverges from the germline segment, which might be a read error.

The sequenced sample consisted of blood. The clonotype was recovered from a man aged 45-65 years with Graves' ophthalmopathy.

The CDR3 bases are TGTACCAGCAGTCCCGGGGTAGCGGGAGGCGGGGAGCTGTTTTTT. Protein: CTSSPGVAGGGELFF. The V call is TRBV28, the J call TRBJ2-2; 10 bases agree with TRBD2. Germline V gives CDR1 MDHEN, CDR2 SYDVKM. The CDR3 is made up of 15 amino acids.